A single sample gave rise to the 21 T cell receptor beta chains below, sequenced in a study of spatial heterogeneity in lung cancer. As to time point: sample taken at primary tumor resection. TCRdb independently ran MiXCR on the 5' RACE reads; one entry per CDR3 protein. The profile shows tens of thousands of distinct CDR3 sequences, around 13% of them singletons. The material was PBMCs, obtained at surgery. These TCRs come from a male donor with early-stage non-small cell lung cancer.

This chain connects TRBV27 to TRBJ1-5, with TRBD1 matching over 10 bases. Germline CDR1 is MNHEY and CDR2 is SMNVEV (reference sequence). Losses at the gene ends were 5 bases for V and 2 bases for J; bases not matched to a gene: 9. This CDR3 is 17 amino acids long. In DNA form, the CDR3 reads TGTGCCAGCAGTAAAACCGGGACAGGGGTTGGCAATCAGCCCCAGCATTTT. Translating gives CASSKTGTGVGNQPQHF.

This clonotype occurred a few times. V and J are TRBV28 and TRBJ1-1; possible D gene TRBD1, 5 bases. Trimming pared 2 bases from V and 5 bases from J, leaving 15 bases between. Germline V CDR1 and CDR2: MDHEN, SYDVKM. This CDR3 spans 15 amino acids. CDR3 coding DNA: TGTGCCAGCAGTTTAGCCGGTCGGGGCACGACTGAAGCTTTCTTT. It specifies CASSLAGRGTTEAFF.

This clonotype was detected ten times or more. The chain combines TRBV12-3 or TRBV12-4 with TRBJ1-5; D might be TRBD1 (6 bases). CDR3 length: 14 amino acids. V lost 5 bases to trimming and J lost 1 base, with 9 bases between them. The CDR3 DNA is TGTGCCAGCAGTCCCACAGGGAGCAATCAGCCCCAGCATTTT. It encodes CASSPTGSNQPQHF.

The chain couples TRBV9 to TRBJ2-2; 8 bases map to TRBD2. This CDR3 has 17 residues. Germline lookup yields CDR1 SGDLS and CDR2 YYNGEE. V dropped 0 bases and J dropped 7; count of bases not matched to a gene: 11. This CDR3 reads CASSVEPLTGGYGELFF. DNA for the CDR3: TGTGCCAGCAGCGTAGAACCCCTAACGGGAGGGTACGGGGAGCTGTTTTTT.

This clonotype has a count of ten or more. The chain uses TRBV28 and TRBJ2-7; 7 bases fit TRBD1. The CDR3 has 14 residues. The germline CDR1 and CDR2 sequences are MDHEN and SYDVKM. J gave up 3 bases and V 5 bases, and 7 bases lay outside the gene matches. The CDR3 here is CASSPGQAIYEQYF. The CDR3 region has the DNA TGTGCCAGCAGTCCCGGACAGGCGATCTACGAGCAGTACTTC.

This clonotype was counted ten times or more. The chain combines TRBV9 with TRBJ1-6; maybe TRBD1 (5 bases). This CDR3 comprises 16 residues. V was trimmed by 0 bases and J by 7 bases, leaving 14 bases between them. Germline V gene sequence: CDR1 SGDLS, CDR2 YYNGEE. The CDR3 sequence: CASSVGGHEPNSPLHF. For the CDR3, the DNA is TGTGCCAGCAGCGTAGGTGGACACGAGCCAAATTCACCCCTCCACTTT.

A remark on this clonotype: A junction end diverges from the germline sequence, so it may reflect a read error. The chain carries TRBV27 and TRBJ2-1; perhaps TRBD2 as D (7 bases). This CDR3 is built from 17 residues. Germline V gives CDR1 MNHEY, CDR2 SMNVEV (reference sequence). Here the CDR3 DNA reads TGTGCCAGCAGTCCCGCGGGGGCGGGAAGAAACTACAAAGAGCAGTTCTTC. This translates into CASSPAGAGRNYKEQFF.

This chain connects TRBV28 to TRBJ2-7; the D gene could be TRBD1 or TRBD2 (6 bases each). CDR3 length: 15 amino acids. V was trimmed by 2 bases and J by 0 bases, leaving 11 bases between them. Germline V gene lookup returns CDR1 MDHEN and CDR2 SYDVKM. This CDR3 is CASSLGGGSSYEQYF. The CDR3, as DNA: TGTGCCAGCAGTTTAGGAGGGGGTTCCTCCTACGAGCAGTACTTC.

This clonotype was recorded many times. The chain uses TRBV5-1 and TRBJ2-2; D might be TRBD1 (6 bases). This CDR3 is built from 15 residues. V was shortened by 4 bases and J by 6 bases, with 16 bases between the two germline ends. CDR1 and CDR2 from the germline V gene are SGHRS and YFSETQ. In DNA form, the CDR3 reads TGCGCCAGCAGCGTTCTACAGGGCGGCGCCGGGGAGCTGTTTTTT. This translates into CASSVLQGGAGELFF.

This clonotype was counted once. The rearrangement joins TRBV4-1 to TRBJ2-7; 8 bases are a match to TRBD2. V shed 1 base, J shed 1 base, and the junction held 6 bases outside the gene matches. The CDR3 sequence is 16 residues long. Germline CDR1 MGHRA, CDR2 YSYEKL. CDR3 sequence (DNA): TGCGCCAGCAGCCAAGTGGGCGGGGGGCGTTCCTACGAGCAGTACTTC. Protein: CASSQVGGGRSYEQYF.

This clonotype was recorded many times. This CDR3 is CASSFAISYEQYF. DNA of the CDR3: TGCGCCAGCAGCTTTGCCATTTCCTACGAGCAGTACTTC. The rearrangement joins TRBV5-1 to TRBJ2-7; no reliable D call. The CDR3 is 13 residues long. V was shortened by 2 bases and J by 1 base, with 7 bases between the two germline ends. CDR1 and CDR2 from the germline V gene are SGHRS and YFSETQ.

This chain uses TRBV14 with TRBJ2-5; D might be TRBD1 or TRBD2, each matching 5 bases. V lost 1 base, J lost 2 bases, and 23 bases lay in between. The CDR3 covers 19 residues. Germline V gene lookup returns CDR1 SGHDN and CDR2 FVKESK. The CDR3 spells CASSQVRIVRGVLQETQYF. The CDR3 DNA is TGTGCCAGCAGCCAAGTAAGGATAGTCCGGGGCGTATTACAAGAGACCCAGTACTTC. The variable domain in full, completed from reference TRBV14 and TRBJ2-5, reads EAGVTQFPSHSVIEKGQTVTLRCDPISGHDNLYWYRRVMGKEIKFLLHFVKESKQDESGMPNNRFLAERTGGTYSTLKVQPAELEDSGVYFCASSQVRIVRGVLQETQYFGPGTRLLVL.

This clonotype was counted a single time. The chain joins TRBV20-1 to TRBJ2-2; 10 nucleotides agree with TRBD2. V trimming: 5 bases; J trimming: 4 bases; junction bases outside the gene matches: 7. Germline CDR1 and CDR2: DFQATT and SNEGSKA (reference sequence). The CDR3 spans 15 residues. CDR3 bases: TGCAGTGCTCCTAGACTAGCGGGTGGCACCGGGGAGCTGTTTTTT. This sequence encodes CSAPRLAGGTGELFF.

This clonotype was counted ten times or more. The genes are TRBV29-1 and TRBJ2-1; 8 bases agree with TRBD2. The length of the CDR3 is 14 residues. Per germline, CDR1 SQVTM and CDR2 ANQGSEA. After removal of 4 bases from V and 5 bases from J, the junction contained 7 bases not matched to a gene. This CDR3 is CSVGMTSADNEQFF. DNA of the CDR3: TGCAGCGTTGGGATGACTAGCGCGGACAATGAGCAGTTCTTC.

The chain links TRBV5-6 to TRBJ2-2; the D is unclear. The CDR3 totals 15 residues. With 4 bases removed from V and 7 bases from J, the gap between germline ends came to 17 bases. The germline CDR1 and CDR2 sequences are SGHDT and YYEEEE. The CDR3 region has the DNA TGTGCCAGCAGCCTGAGATCAGGATGGAACGGGGAGCTGTTTTTT. Its protein product is CASSLRSGWNGELFF. Full variable domain (rest looked up from reference TRBV5-6 and TRBJ2-2): DAGVTQSPTHLIKTRGQQVTLRCSPKSGHDTVSWYQQALGQGPQFIFQYYEEEERQRGNFPDRFSGHQFPNYSSELNVNALLLGDSALYLCASSLRSGWNGELFFGEGSRLTVL.

This clonotype was counted many times. The chain joins TRBV20-1 to TRBJ2-3, with 7 bases aligning to TRBD2. CDR1 is DFQATT, CDR2 SNEGSKA, per germline (reference sequence). V was pared by 0 bases and J by 2 bases, with 14 bases of the junction left unmatched. The CDR3 consists of 18 residues. This CDR3 is CSARDSARASGYTDTQYF. Written as DNA, the CDR3 is TGCAGTGCTAGAGATAGCGCGAGAGCTAGCGGTTACACAGATACGCAGTATTTT.

J is TRBJ2-2 and V is TRBV11-3; 8 nucleotides match TRBD2. V lost 3 bases to trimming and J lost 0 bases; unmatched junction nucleotides: 3. This CDR3 is 16 amino acids long. The germline gives CDR1 SGHNT, CDR2 YENEEA. The CDR3 spells CASSFDSGANTGELFF. CDR3 bases: TGTGCCAGCAGCTTCGATAGCGGGGCGAACACCGGGGAGCTGTTTTTT.

The chain has TRBV7-9 and TRBJ1-2; the D gene is possibly TRBD1 (6 bases). Trimming pared 3 bases from V and 7 bases from J, leaving 15 bases between. This CDR3 is 14 amino acids long. In germline, CDR1 is SEHNR, CDR2 FQNEAQ (reference sequence). CDR3 residues: CASSLEGGQFGYTF. Here the CDR3 DNA reads TGTGCCAGCAGCTTGGAAGGGGGGCAATTTGGCTACACCTTC.

This clonotype was observed many times. V gene TRBV7-2 combines with J gene TRBJ1-1; D perhaps matches TRBD1 (5 bases). Trimming cost V 5 bases and J 5 bases, with 15 bases left between them. Germline V gene data show CDR1 as SGHTA and CDR2 as FQGNSA. CDR3 length equals 14 residues. The CDR3 sequence is CASSPTGGRTEAFF. CDR3 DNA sequence: TGTGCCAGCAGCCCGACGGGGGGTCGGACTGAAGCTTTCTTT.

This rearrangement joins TRBV3-1 to TRBJ1-2; unclear D gene. The ends were cut back, 0 bases at V and 5 bases at J, with 10 bases in the middle. Germline V gene lookup returns CDR1 LGHDT and CDR2 YNNKEL (reference sequence). The CDR3 sequence is 14 residues long. CDR3 amino acids: CASSQEGFSYGYTF. CDR3 sequence (DNA): TGTGCCAGCAGCCAAGAGGGGTTCTCTTATGGCTACACCTTC.

This clonotype occurred many times. The V and J genes are TRBV4-1 and TRBJ2-1, with D possibly being TRBD2 (6 bases). The CDR3 consists of 16 residues. CDR1 and CDR2 from the germline V gene are MGHRA and YSYEKL. The V end lost 0 bases, the J end lost 0 bases, and 9 bases lay between the germline ends. The DNA for the CDR3 is TGCGCCAGCAGCCAAGATGCGGGGAGCTCCTACAATGAGCAGTTCTTC. Translation: CASSQDAGSSYNEQFF.